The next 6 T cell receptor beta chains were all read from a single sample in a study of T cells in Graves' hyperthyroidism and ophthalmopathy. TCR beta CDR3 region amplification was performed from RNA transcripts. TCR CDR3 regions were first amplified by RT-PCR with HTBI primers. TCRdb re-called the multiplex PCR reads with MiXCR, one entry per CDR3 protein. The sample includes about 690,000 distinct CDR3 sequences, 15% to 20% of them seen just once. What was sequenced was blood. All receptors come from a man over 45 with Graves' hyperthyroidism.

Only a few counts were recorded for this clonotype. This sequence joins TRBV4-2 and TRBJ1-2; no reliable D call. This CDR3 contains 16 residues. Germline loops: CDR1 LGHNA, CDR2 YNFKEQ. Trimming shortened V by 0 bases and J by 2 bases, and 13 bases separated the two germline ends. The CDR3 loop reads CASSQEQSQINYGYTF. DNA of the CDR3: TGTGCCAGCAGCCAAGAACAATCACAGATCAACTATGGCTACACCTTC.

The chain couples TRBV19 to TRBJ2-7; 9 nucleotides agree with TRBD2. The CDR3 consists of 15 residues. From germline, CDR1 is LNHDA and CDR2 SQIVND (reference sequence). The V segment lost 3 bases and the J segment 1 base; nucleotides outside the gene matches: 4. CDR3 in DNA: TGTGCCAGTAGTATGGTAGCGGGAGCATCCTACGAGCAGTACTTC. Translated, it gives CASSMVAGASYEQYF.

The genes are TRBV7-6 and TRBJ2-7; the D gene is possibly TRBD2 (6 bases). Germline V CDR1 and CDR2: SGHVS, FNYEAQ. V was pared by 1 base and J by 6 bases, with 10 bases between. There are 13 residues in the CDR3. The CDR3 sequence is CASSLGGVSEQYF. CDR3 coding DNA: TGTGCCAGCAGCTTAGGGGGGGTGAGCGAGCAGTACTTC.

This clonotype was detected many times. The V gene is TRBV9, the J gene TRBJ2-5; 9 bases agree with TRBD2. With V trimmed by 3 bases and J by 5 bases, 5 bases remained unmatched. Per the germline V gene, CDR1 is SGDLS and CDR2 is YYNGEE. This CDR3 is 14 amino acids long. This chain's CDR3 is CASSGGLAGETQYF. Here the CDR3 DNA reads TGTGCCAGCAGCGGGGGACTAGCCGGCGAGACCCAGTACTTC.

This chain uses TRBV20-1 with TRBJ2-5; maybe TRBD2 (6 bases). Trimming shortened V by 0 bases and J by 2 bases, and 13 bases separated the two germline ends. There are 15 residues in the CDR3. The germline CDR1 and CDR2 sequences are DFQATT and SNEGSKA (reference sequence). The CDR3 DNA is TGCAGTGCTAGAGACACTAGCACACTACAAGAGACCCAGTACTTC. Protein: CSARDTSTLQETQYF.

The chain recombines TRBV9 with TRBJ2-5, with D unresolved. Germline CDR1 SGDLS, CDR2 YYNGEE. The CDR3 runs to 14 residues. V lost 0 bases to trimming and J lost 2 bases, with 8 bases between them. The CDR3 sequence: CASSVAPTQETQYF. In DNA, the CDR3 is TGTGCCAGCAGCGTAGCGCCTACTCAAGAGACCCAGTACTTC.